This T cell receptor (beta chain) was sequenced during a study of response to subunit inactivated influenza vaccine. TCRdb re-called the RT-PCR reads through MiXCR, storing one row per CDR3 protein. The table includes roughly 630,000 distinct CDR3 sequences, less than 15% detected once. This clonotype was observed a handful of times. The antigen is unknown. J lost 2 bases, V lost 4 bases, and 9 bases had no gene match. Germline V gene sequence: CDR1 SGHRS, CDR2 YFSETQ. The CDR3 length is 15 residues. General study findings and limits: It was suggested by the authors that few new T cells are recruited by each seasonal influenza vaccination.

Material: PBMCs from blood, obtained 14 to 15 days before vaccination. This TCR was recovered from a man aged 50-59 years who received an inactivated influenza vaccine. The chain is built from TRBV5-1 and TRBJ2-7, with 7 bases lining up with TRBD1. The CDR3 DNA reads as TGCGCCAGCAGCCTGACGGGACAGACCACCTACGAGCAGTACTTC. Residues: CASSLTGQTTYEQYF.